The entry below gives a single T cell receptor beta chain sequence along with its context. As yet, its antigen is unknown. Sequencing was performed with immunoSEQ multiplex PCR; in TCRdb, only in-frame clones are kept and a portion is missing. The sample has roughly 53,000 clones; around 82% are singletons. The sample originates from a study of lymphopenia after photon versus proton radiotherapy. Germline V gene sequence: CDR1 SGHTA, CDR2 FQGNSA. This CDR3 has 14 residues. J gave up 6 bases and V 6 bases, and 7 bases lay outside the gene matches. Study-level findings and limits: After the lymphocyte nadir, photon-treated repertoires showed oligoclonal expansion, especially of CD8+ Temra cells. Post-nadir TCR diversity decline inversely tracked overall survival among those who died.

The chain uses TRBV7-2 and TRBJ2-1, with 8 bases identical to TRBD2. This TCR came from a man aged 45-65 years with gastric cancer. Specimen: peripheral blood, collected from a patient treated with photon-based radiotherapy. CDR3 bases: TGTGCCAGCAGTCTCGGGACTAGGAGCAATGAGCAGTTCTTC. Amino acid sequence: CASSLGTRSNEQFF.